This T cell receptor (beta chain) came from a study of T cell repertoires in cytomegalovirus infection. Study-wide context: Well-studied HLA-B-restricted CMV epitopes were used in the study alongside recently identified HLA-C-restricted ones. From public TCR beta signatures came an indication of both CMV infection and matching HLA type.

TCRdb re-called the reads through MiXCR, storing one row per CDR3 protein. The sample contains 380,000 or so distinct CDR3 sequences, approximately 35% of which appear only once. Notes on the study in general: CMV-specific TCR beta clonotypes restricted by HLA-C dominated the ex vivo response.

This clonotype has only a few counts. Its antigen is unidentified. The CDR3 extends over 15 amino acids. In germline, CDR1 is SGHTA, CDR2 FQGNSA. With 4 bases clipped from V and 11 bases from J, the junction kept 14 bases outside the gene matches. The source is a human donor in good health (CMV status not recorded). Some clones in this sample may be carry-over from other donors' samples. This specimen consisted of cultured PBMCs, obtained from culture after CMV antigen stimulation. V is TRBV7-2 and J is TRBJ1-1; TRBD1 agrees at 9 bases. The DNA for the CDR3 is TGTGCCAGCAGCTGGCGAAAGGGACAGGGAAGTCAGGCTTTCTTT. Translated, it gives CASSWRKGQGSQAFF.